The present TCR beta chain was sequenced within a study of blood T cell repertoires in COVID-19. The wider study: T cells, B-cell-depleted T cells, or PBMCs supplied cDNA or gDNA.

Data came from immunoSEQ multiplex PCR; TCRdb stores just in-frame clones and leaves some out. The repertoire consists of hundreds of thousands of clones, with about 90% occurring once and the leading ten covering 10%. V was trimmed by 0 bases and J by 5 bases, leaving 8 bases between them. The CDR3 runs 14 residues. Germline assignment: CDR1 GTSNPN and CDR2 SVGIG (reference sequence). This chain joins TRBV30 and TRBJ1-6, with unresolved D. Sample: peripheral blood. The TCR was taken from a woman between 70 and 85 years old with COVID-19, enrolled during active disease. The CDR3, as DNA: TGTGCCTGGAGTGTACGGTCGGATAATTCACCCCTCCACTTT. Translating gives CAWSVRSDNSPLHF.